A selection of T cell receptor beta chains follows, all from one sample in a study of control samples from healthy donors and cancer patients. The protocol was immunoSEQ multiplex PCR, while the TCRdb copy is restricted to in-frame clones and leaves out a portion. The table has about 51,000 clones, roughly nine tenths seen once. Sample: PBMCs. These TCRs come from a man aged 40-55 years with colorectal cancer. Each CDR3 is given with its conserved first and last residue. The order of the fields is J gene, V gene, D gene, CDR3 length, clone size, CDR3 protein, CDR3 DNA. The D gene is left open where the match is weak. Clone size is not always given. Where it is, it says once, few, many or a class for expanded clones.

J: TRBJ2-7
V: TRBV27
D: -
length: 14
size: -
CDR3: CASSLSQGDYEQYF
DNA: TGTGCCAGCAGTTTGTCGCAGGGTGACTACGAGCAGTACTTC

J: TRBJ1-2
V: TRBV9
D: -
length: 15
size: -
CDR3: CASSPSRGRNYGYTF
DNA: TGTGCCAGCAGCCCCTCACGGGGCCGTAACTATGGCTACACCTTC

J: TRBJ2-2
V: TRBV2
D: -
length: 15
size: -
CDR3: CASSEERAGTGELFF
DNA: TGTGCCAGCAGTGAAGAACGGGCGGGGACCGGGGAGCTGTTTTTT

J: TRBJ1-2
V: TRBV7-9
D: TRBD1
length: 16
size: -
CDR3: CASSLADRKRVEGYTF
DNA: TGTGCCAGCAGCTTAGCGGACAGGAAGCGGGTGGAAGGCTACACCTTC

J: TRBJ1-5
V: TRBV19
D: -
length: 15
size: -
CDR3: CASSIMTRSNQPQHF
DNA: TGTGCCAGTAGTATTATGACACGTAGCAATCAGCCCCAGCATTTT

J: TRBJ2-7
V: TRBV28
D: -
length: 15
size: -
CDR3: CASSHAGGPSYEQYF
DNA: TGTGCCAGCAGCCATGCTGGGGGGCCTTCCTACGAGCAGTACTTC

J: TRBJ1-2
V: TRBV18
D: -
length: 14
size: -
CDR3: CASSPQQEVNGYTF
DNA: TGTGCCAGCTCCCCGCAACAGGAGGTGAATGGCTACACCTTC

J: TRBJ1-1
V: TRBV27
D: TRBD1
length: 15
size: -
CDR3: CASSSSGQGITEAFF
DNA: TGTGCCAGCAGTTCATCAGGACAGGGAATCACTGAAGCTTTCTTT

J: TRBJ2-2
V: TRBV20-1
D: -
length: 12
size: -
CDR3: CSASWGAGELFF
DNA: TGCAGTGCTAGTTGGGGTGCCGGGGAGCTGTTTTTT

J: TRBJ2-7
V: TRBV7-9
D: -
length: 12
size: -
CDR3: CASSVISYEQYF
DNA: TGTGCCAGCAGTGTTATATCCTACGAGCAGTACTTC

J: TRBJ1-2
V: TRBV27
D: -
length: 14
size: -
CDR3: CASSASQGGYGYTF
DNA: TGTGCCAGCAGTGCTAGCCAGGGTGGGTATGGCTACACCTTC

J: TRBJ1-2
V: TRBV30
D: -
length: 15
size: -
CDR3: CAWSVQAGSTYGYTF
DNA: TGTGCCTGGAGTGTACAGGCAGGGAGTACCTATGGCTACACCTTC

J: TRBJ1-1
V: TRBV7-9
D: TRBD1
length: 14
size: few
CDR3: CASSPHDQGAYAFF
DNA: TGTGCCAGCAGCCCCCACGATCAGGGGGCGTATGCTTTCTTT

J: TRBJ2-7
V: TRBV28
D: TRBD1
length: 14
size: once
CDR3: CATEPTGLAYEQYF
DNA: TGTGCCACCGAACCGACAGGGTTAGCCTACGAGCAGTACTTC

J: TRBJ2-5
V: TRBV11-2
D: -
length: 14
size: -
CDR3: CASSLRHQQETQYF
DNA: TGTGCCAGCAGCTTACGACACCAACAAGAGACCCAGTACTTC

J: TRBJ2-5
V: TRBV7-9
D: -
length: 11
size: -
CDR3: CASSSGETQYF
DNA: TGTGCCAGCAGCTCTGGAGAGACCCAGTACTTC

J: TRBJ2-2
V: TRBV7-6
D: -
length: 16
size: few
CDR3: CASSLFSLYNTGELFF
DNA: TGTGCCAGCAGCTTATTCTCCCTTTATAACACCGGGGAGCTGTTTTTT

J: TRBJ2-2
V: TRBV11-2
D: -
length: 18
size: -
CDR3: CASSPGLGKGSTAGELFF
DNA: TGTGCCAGCAGCCCAGGCCTGGGCAAGGGGTCAACGGCCGGGGAGCTGTTTTTT

J: TRBJ2-3
V: TRBV10-2
D: TRBD2
length: 15
size: -
CDR3: CASRPRLAGGDTQYF
DNA: TGCGCCAGCAGACCTAGACTAGCGGGAGGTGATACGCAGTATTTT

J: TRBJ1-5
V: TRBV6-5
D: -
length: 15
size: -
CDR3: CASSSGVEGNQPQHF
DNA: TGTGCCAGCAGCTCGGGTGTGGAGGGCAATCAGCCCCAGCATTTT

J: TRBJ2-3
V: TRBV9
D: TRBD2
length: 16
size: once
CDR3: CASSRNGRSSSDTQYF
DNA: TGTGCCAGCAGCCGGAACGGGAGGTCCTCCTCCGATACGCAGTATTTT

J: TRBJ2-7
V: TRBV27
D: -
length: 16
size: once
CDR3: CASSLRWGISSYEQYF
DNA: TGTGCCAGCAGTTTACGGTGGGGGATTAGCTCCTACGAGCAGTACTTC

J: TRBJ2-4
V: TRBV3-1/TRBV3-2
D: TRBD2
length: 17
size: -
CDR3: CASSPGLAGVAKNIQYF
DNA: TGTGCCAGCAGCCCAGGACTAGCGGGGGTAGCCAAAAACATTCAGTACTTC

J: TRBJ1-6
V: TRBV5-5
D: -
length: 12
size: -
CDR3: CASSFQNSPLHF
DNA: TGTGCCAGCAGCTTCCAGAATTCACCCCTCCACTTT

J: TRBJ2-7
V: TRBV4-3
D: TRBD2
length: 16
size: -
CDR3: CASSQVAGGFSYEQYF
DNA: TGCGCCAGCAGCCAAGTAGCGGGAGGGTTCTCCTACGAGCAGTACTTC

J: TRBJ1-1
V: TRBV27
D: -
length: 14
size: -
CDR3: CASSSREGHTEAFF
DNA: TGTGCCAGCAGTTCCAGGGAGGGACACACTGAAGCTTTCTTT

J: TRBJ2-5
V: TRBV11-3
D: -
length: 13
size: -
CDR3: CASSYARAGTQYF
DNA: TGTGCCAGCAGCTACGCCCGGGCGGGAACCCAGTACTTC

J: TRBJ2-1
V: TRBV3-1/TRBV3-2
D: TRBD2
length: 14
size: -
CDR3: CASSFRTSSGEQFF
DNA: TGTGCCAGCAGTTTCCGGACTAGTTCGGGTGAGCAGTTCTTC

J: TRBJ2-1
V: TRBV6-5
D: -
length: 13
size: -
CDR3: CASSWIGWDEQFF
DNA: TGTGCCAGCAGTTGGATCGGTTGGGACGAGCAGTTCTTC

J: TRBJ2-1
V: TRBV4-1
D: TRBD2
length: 15
size: -
CDR3: CASSQEAGEYNEQFF
DNA: TGCGCCAGCAGCCAAGAAGCGGGAGAATACAATGAGCAGTTCTTC

J: TRBJ1-6
V: TRBV27
D: TRBD1
length: 15
size: -
CDR3: CASRYWTGYNSPLHF
DNA: TGTGCCAGCAGATATTGGACAGGGTATAATTCACCCCTCCACTTT

J: TRBJ1-3
V: TRBV9
D: -
length: 17
size: -
CDR3: CASSPRTSGAAGNTIYF
DNA: TGTGCCAGCAGCCCACGTACGTCGGGGGCGGCTGGAAACACCATATATTTT

J: TRBJ2-2
V: TRBV11-2
D: TRBD2
length: 13
size: -
CDR3: CASGTRYTGELFF
DNA: TGTGCCAGCGGGACTAGATACACCGGGGAGCTGTTTTTT

J: TRBJ2-5
V: TRBV6-2/TRBV6-3
D: -
length: 19
size: -
CDR3: CASSYKIKAVGEDSETQYF
DNA: TGTGCCAGCAGTTACAAAATTAAAGCGGTAGGGGAGGATTCGGAGACCCAGTACTTC

J: TRBJ2-7
V: TRBV7-8
D: -
length: 13
size: -
CDR3: CASVRDTTYEQYF
DNA: TGTGCCAGCGTGCGGGACACCACCTACGAGCAGTACTTC

J: TRBJ2-7
V: TRBV5-8
D: -
length: 15
size: -
CDR3: CASFLWAGHSYEQYF
DNA: TGTGCCAGCTTTCTCTGGGCGGGACACTCCTACGAGCAGTACTTC

J: TRBJ2-3
V: TRBV6-5
D: TRBD2
length: 15
size: -
CDR3: CASSYSTSGVDTQYF
DNA: TGTGCCAGCAGTTACTCTACTAGCGGGGTAGATACGCAGTATTTT

J: TRBJ2-3
V: TRBV9
D: -
length: 15
size: -
CDR3: CASSVGTGGTDTQYF
DNA: TGTGCCAGCAGCGTAGGGACGGGGGGCACAGATACGCAGTATTTT

J: TRBJ2-7
V: TRBV19
D: -
length: 13
size: few
CDR3: CASREQGRYEQYF
DNA: TGTGCCAGTAGGGAGCAGGGAAGGTACGAGCAGTACTTC

J: TRBJ1-1
V: TRBV2
D: TRBD1
length: 13
size: once
CDR3: CASSETGGTEAFF
DNA: TGTGCCAGCAGTGAAACAGGGGGCACTGAAGCTTTCTTT

J: TRBJ1-2
V: TRBV11-2
D: -
length: 15
size: once
CDR3: CASSYIQARGYGYTF
DNA: TGTGCCAGCAGCTATATACAGGCGAGGGGCTATGGCTACACCTTC

J: TRBJ1-1
V: TRBV11-3
D: -
length: 14
size: -
CDR3: CASSLDSANTEAFF
DNA: TGTGCCAGCAGCTTAGATTCCGCGAACACTGAAGCTTTCTTT

J: TRBJ1-1
V: TRBV27
D: -
length: 14
size: -
CDR3: CASSLRAGNTEAFF
DNA: TGTGCCAGCAGTTTGCGGGCCGGGAACACTGAAGCTTTCTTT

J: TRBJ1-4
V: TRBV3-1/TRBV3-2
D: -
length: 12
size: -
CDR3: CASSQEATGKFF
DNA: TGTGCCAGCAGCCAAGAAGCGACGGGGAAGTTTTTT

J: TRBJ2-2
V: TRBV11-2
D: TRBD1
length: 16
size: -
CDR3: CASSLEAGGNTGELFF
DNA: TGTGCCAGCAGCTTAGAGGCAGGGGGGAACACCGGGGAGCTGTTTTTT

J: TRBJ1-6
V: TRBV4-1
D: -
length: 17
size: -
CDR3: CASSQDTATEAAWTLHF
DNA: TGCGCCAGCAGCCAAGATACGGCGACGGAGGCCGCATGGACCCTCCACTTT

J: TRBJ2-1
V: TRBV19
D: TRBD2
length: 14
size: -
CDR3: CASSSLAGINEQFF
DNA: TGTGCCAGTAGTAGCCTAGCGGGAATCAATGAGCAGTTCTTC

J: TRBJ2-1
V: TRBV4-1
D: TRBD2
length: 16
size: -
CDR3: CASSPPLASGHNEQFF
DNA: TGCGCCAGCAGCCCCCCCTTGGCTAGCGGCCACAATGAGCAGTTCTTC

J: TRBJ2-7
V: TRBV7-9
D: -
length: 14
size: -
CDR3: CASSLALLGGEQYF
DNA: TGTGCCAGCAGCCTCGCCCTCCTAGGAGGGGAGCAGTACTTC

J: TRBJ2-7
V: TRBV27
D: TRBD2
length: 13
size: -
CDR3: CASSLRTSDEQYF
DNA: TGTGCCAGCAGTTTAAGGACTAGCGACGAGCAGTACTTC

J: TRBJ2-5
V: TRBV10-2
D: -
length: 16
size: -
CDR3: CASSGYFGWAEETQYF
DNA: TGCGCCAGCAGTGGCTATTTCGGTTGGGCGGAAGAGACCCAGTACTTC

J: TRBJ2-7
V: TRBV28
D: -
length: 15
size: -
CDR3: CASSLFNRHSYEQYF
DNA: TGTGCCAGCAGTTTATTTAACAGACACTCCTACGAGCAGTACTTC

J: TRBJ2-7
V: TRBV7-3
D: -
length: 13
size: -
CDR3: CASSLQEPYEQYF
DNA: TGTGCCAGCAGCTTACAGGAGCCCTACGAGCAGTACTTC